These 2 T cell receptor beta chains were all obtained from the same sample, sequenced in a study of T cells in Graves' hyperthyroidism and ophthalmopathy. Authors of the study amplified TCR beta CDR3 regions from RNA transcripts. A first-round RT-PCR of the TCR CDR3 used the HTBI primer set. TCRdb called the multiplex PCR reads again in MiXCR, with one record for every CDR3 protein. The data show hundreds of thousands of distinct CDR3 sequences, roughly 13% seen once. What was sequenced was blood. These receptors were obtained from a woman aged 18 to 35 with Graves' hyperthyroidism.

This clonotype was seen more than once but under ten times. V usage is TRBV20-1 and J usage is TRBJ2-1, with 11 bases that match TRBD2. Per the germline V gene, CDR1 is DFQATT and CDR2 is SNEGSKA (reference sequence). CDR3 length: 18 amino acids. V gave up 0 bases and J gave up 0 bases; unmatched junction bases: 7. The CDR3 DNA sequence: TGCAGTGCTAGAGACTCCCCTAGCGGGAGGATCTCCTACAATGAGCAGTTCTTC. Its protein product is CSARDSPSGRISYNEQFF.

This clonotype was counted at least ten times. This chain uses TRBV2 with TRBJ1-5, with 9 bases matching TRBD1. This CDR3 is built from 14 residues. CDR1 is SNHLY and CDR2 is FYNNEI in the germline V gene. The trim removed 6 bases at V and 5 bases at J, leaving 5 bases unmatched. Written as DNA, the CDR3 is TGTGCCAGCAGCGGGGACAGGGCCGATCAGCCCCAGCATTTT. It is translated as CASSGDRADQPQHF.